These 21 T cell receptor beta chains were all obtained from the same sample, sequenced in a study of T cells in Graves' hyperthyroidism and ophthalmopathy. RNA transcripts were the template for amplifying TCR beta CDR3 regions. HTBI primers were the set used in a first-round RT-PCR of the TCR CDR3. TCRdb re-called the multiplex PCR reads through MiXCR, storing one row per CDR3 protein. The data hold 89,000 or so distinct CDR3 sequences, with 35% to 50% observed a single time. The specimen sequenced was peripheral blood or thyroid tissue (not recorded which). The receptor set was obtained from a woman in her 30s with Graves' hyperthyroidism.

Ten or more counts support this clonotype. The CDR3 bases are TGTGCCAGCAGCTCTTACCAGGGGAGTCCCACAGATACGCAGTATTTT. Residues: CASSSYQGSPTDTQYF. The rearrangement links TRBV7-6 to TRBJ2-3; perhaps TRBD1 as D (6 bases). V was clipped by 4 bases and J by 2 bases, with 16 bases between them. CDR1 SGHVS and CDR2 FNYEAQ come from the germline V gene. The CDR3 has 16 residues.

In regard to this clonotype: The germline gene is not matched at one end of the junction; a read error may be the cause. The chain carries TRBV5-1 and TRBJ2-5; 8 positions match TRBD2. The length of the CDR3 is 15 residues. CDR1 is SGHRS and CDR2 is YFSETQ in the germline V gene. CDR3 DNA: TGCGCCAGCAGCTCCGGGACTAGTTTTCGGGAGACCCAGTGCTTC. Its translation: CASSSGTSFRETQCF.

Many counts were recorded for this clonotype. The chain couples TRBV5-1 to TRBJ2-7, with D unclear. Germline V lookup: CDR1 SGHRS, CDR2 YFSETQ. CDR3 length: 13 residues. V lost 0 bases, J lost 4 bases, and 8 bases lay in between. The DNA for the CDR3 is TGCGCCAGCAGCTTGGAGGGCCATTACGAGCAGTACTTC. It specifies CASSLEGHYEQYF. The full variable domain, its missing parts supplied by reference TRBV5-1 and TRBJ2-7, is KAGVTQTPRYLIKTRGQQVTLSCSPISGHRSVSWYQQTPGQGLQFLFEYFSETQRNKGNFPGRFSGRQFSNSRSEMNVSTLELGDSALYLCASSLEGHYEQYFGPGTRLTVT.

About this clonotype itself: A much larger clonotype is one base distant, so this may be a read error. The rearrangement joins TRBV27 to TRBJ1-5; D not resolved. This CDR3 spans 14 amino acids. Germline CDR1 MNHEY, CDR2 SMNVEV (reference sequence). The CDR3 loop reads CASSLTGYNQSQHF. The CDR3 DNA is TGTGCCAGCAGTTTAACGGGTTACAATCAGTCCCAGCATTTT.

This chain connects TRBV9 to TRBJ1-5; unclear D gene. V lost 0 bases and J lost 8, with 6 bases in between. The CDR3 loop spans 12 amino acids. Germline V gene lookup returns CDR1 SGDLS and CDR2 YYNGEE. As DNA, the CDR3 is TGTGCCAGCAGCGTAGGGGATAAGCCCCAGCATTTT. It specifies CASSVGDKPQHF.

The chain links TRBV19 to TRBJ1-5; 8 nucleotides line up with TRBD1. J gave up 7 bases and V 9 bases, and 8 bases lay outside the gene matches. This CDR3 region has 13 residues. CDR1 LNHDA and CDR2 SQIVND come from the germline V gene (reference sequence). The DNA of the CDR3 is TGTGCCAGCCATAGGGACAGGTACCAGCCCCAGCATTTT. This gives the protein CASHRDRYQPQHF.

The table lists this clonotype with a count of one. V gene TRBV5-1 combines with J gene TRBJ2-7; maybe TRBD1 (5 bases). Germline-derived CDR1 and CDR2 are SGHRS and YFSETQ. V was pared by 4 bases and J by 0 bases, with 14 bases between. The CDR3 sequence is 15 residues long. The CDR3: CASSRTTQNSYEQYF. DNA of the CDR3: TGCGCCAGCAGCCGGACAACGCAGAACTCCTACGAGCAGTACTTC.

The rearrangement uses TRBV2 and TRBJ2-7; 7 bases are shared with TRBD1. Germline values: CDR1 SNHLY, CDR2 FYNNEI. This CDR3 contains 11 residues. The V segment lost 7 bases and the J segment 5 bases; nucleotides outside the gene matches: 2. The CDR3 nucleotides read TGTGCCAGCAATACAGGGGACGAGCAGTACTTC. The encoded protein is CASNTGDEQYF.

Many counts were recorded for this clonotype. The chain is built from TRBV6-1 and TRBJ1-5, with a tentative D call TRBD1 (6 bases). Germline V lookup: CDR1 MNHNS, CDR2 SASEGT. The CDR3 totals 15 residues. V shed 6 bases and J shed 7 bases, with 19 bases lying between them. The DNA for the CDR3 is TGTGCCAGCAGCCAAGGGGGGCAGTCGGTCCAGCCCCAGCATTTT. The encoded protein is CASSQGGQSVQPQHF.

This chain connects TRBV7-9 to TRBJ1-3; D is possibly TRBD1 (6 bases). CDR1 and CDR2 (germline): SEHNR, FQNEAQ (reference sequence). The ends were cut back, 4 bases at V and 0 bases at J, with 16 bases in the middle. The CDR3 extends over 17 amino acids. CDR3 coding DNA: TGTGCCAGCAGCTGGTTAGGGGGACCAAGCTCTGGAAACACCATATATTTT. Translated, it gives CASSWLGGPSSGNTIYF.

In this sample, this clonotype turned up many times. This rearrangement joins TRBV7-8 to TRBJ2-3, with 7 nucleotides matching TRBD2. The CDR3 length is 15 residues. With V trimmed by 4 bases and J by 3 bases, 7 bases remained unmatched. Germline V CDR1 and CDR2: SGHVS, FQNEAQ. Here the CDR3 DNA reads TGTGCCAGCAGCTGGGAGGGACGCCCTACAGATACGCAGTATTTT. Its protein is CASSWEGRPTDTQYF.

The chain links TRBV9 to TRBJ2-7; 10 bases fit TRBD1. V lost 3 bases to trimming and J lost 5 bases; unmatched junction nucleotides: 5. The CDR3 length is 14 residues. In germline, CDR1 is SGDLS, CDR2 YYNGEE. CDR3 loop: CASSAGTGADEQYF. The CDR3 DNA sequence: TGTGCCAGCAGCGCCGGGACAGGGGCAGACGAGCAGTACTTC.

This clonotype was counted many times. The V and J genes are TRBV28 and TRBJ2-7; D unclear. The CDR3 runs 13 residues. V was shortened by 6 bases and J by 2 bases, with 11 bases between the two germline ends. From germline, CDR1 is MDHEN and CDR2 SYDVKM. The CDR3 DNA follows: TGTGCCAGCAGCAACCGACGGACCTACGAGCAGTACTTC. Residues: CASSNRRTYEQYF.

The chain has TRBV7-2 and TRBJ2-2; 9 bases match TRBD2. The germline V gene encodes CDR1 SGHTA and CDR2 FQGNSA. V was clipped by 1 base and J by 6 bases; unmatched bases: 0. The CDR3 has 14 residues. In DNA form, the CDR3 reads TGTGCCAGCAGCTTAGTAGCGGGAGCCGGGGAGCTGTTTTTT. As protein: CASSLVAGAGELFF. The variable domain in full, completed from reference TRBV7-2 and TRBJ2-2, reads GAGVSQSPSNKVTEKGKDVELRCDPISGHTALYWYRQSLGQGLEFLIYFQGNSAPDKSGLPSDRFSAERTGGSVSTLTIQRTQQEDSAVYLCASSLVAGAGELFFGEGSRLTVL.

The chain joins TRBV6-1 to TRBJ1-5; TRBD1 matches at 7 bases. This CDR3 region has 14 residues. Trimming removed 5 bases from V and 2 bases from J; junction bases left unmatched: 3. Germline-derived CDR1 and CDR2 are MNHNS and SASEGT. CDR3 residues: CASSSTGGNQPQHF. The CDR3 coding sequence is TGTGCCAGCAGTTCTACAGGGGGCAATCAGCCCCAGCATTTT.

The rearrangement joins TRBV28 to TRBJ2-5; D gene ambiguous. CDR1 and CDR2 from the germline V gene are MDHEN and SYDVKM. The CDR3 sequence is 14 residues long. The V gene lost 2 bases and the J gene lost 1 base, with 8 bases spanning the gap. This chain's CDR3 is CASSLRAAQETQYF. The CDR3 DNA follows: TGTGCCAGCAGTTTACGGGCAGCCCAAGAGACCCAGTACTTC. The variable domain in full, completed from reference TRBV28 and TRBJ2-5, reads DVKVTQSSRYLVKRTGEKVFLECVQDMDHENMFWYRQDPGLGLRLIYFSYDVKMKEKGDIPEGYSVSREKKERFSLILESASTNQTSMYLCASSLRAAQETQYFGPGTRLLVL.

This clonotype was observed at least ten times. The CDR3 protein is CAISDSLGNYYEQYF. In DNA, the CDR3 is TGTGCCATCAGTGATTCGTTGGGGAACTACTACGAGCAGTACTTC. The chain employs TRBV10-3 and TRBJ2-7; D remains ambiguous. With 3 bases removed from V and 3 bases from J, the gap between germline ends came to 15 bases. The germline gives CDR1 ENHRY, CDR2 SYGVKD. The CDR3 contains 15 residues.

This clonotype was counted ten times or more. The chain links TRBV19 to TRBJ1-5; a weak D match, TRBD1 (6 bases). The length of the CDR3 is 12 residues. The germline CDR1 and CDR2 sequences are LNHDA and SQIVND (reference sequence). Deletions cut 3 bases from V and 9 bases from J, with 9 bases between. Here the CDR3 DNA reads TGTGCCAGTAGTATCGGGGGCACGCCCCAGCATTTT. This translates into CASSIGGTPQHF.

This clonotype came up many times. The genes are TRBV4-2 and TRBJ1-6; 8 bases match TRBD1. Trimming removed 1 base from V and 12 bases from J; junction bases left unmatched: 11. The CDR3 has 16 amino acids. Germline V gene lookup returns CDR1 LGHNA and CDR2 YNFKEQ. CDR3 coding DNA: TGTGCCAGCAGCCAAGGTGGTAAGGCCAGGGGGCAACCCCTCCACTTT. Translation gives CASSQGGKARGQPLHF.

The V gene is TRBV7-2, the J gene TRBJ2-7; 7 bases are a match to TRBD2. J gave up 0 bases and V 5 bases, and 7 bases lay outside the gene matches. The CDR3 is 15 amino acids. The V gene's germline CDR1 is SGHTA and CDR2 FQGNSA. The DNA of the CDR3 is TGTGCCAGCAGCCAAAGAGCGGGACCCTCCTACGAGCAGTACTTC. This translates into CASSQRAGPSYEQYF.

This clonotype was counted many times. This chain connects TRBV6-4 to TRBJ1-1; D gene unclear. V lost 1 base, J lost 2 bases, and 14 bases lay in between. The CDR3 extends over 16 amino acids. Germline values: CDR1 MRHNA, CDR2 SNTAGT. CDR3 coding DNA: TGTGCCAGCAGTGACTACTTGGACCCGAGAAACACTGAAGCTTTCTTT. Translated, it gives CASSDYLDPRNTEAFF.